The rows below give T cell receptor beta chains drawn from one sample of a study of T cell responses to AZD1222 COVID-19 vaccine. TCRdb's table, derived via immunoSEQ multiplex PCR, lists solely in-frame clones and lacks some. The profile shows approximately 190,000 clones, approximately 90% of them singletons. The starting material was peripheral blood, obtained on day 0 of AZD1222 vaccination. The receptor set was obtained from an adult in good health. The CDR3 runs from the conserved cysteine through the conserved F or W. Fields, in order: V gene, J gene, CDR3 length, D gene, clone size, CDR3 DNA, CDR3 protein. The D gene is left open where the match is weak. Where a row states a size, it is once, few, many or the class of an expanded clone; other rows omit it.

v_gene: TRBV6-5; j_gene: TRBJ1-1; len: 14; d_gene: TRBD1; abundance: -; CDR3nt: TGTGCCAGCAGGCGTACAGGGGGCAGCGCTGAAGCTTTCTTT; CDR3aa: CASRRTGGSAEAFF
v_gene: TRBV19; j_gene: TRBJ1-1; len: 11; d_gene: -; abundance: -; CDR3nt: TGTGCCAGTAGTATTTTTACTGAAGCTTTCTTT; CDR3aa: CASSIFTEAFF
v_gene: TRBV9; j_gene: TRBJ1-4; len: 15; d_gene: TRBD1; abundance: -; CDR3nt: TGTGCCAGCAGCCCCGGACAGGTCCATAATGAAAAACTGTTTTTT; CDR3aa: CASSPGQVHNEKLFF
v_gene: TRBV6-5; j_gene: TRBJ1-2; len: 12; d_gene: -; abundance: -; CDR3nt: TGTGCCAGCAGGGGGGTGGACTATGGCTACACCTTC; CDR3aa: CASRGVDYGYTF
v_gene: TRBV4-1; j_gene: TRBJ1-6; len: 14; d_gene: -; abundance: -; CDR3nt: TGCGCCAGCAGGGACAAAACAGGGTTGTCACCCCTCCACTTT; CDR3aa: CASRDKTGLSPLHF
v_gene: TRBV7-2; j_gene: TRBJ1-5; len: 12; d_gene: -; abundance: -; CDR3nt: TGTGCCAGCAGCTCCATCCGCAGGGCCCAGCATTTT; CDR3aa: CASSSIRRAQHF
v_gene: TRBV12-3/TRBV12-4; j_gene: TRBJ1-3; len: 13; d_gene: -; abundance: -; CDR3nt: TGTGCCAGCAGTTTTTATGCAGGAAACACCATATATTTT; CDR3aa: CASSFYAGNTIYF
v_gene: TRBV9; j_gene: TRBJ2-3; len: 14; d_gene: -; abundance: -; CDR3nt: TGTGCCAGCAGCGTAATCGGGGTTAAAGATACGCAGTATTTT; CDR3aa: CASSVIGVKDTQYF
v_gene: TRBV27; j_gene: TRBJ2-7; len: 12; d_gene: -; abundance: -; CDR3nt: TGTGCCAGCAGCCGTAGCGGCTACGAGCAGTACTTC; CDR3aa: CASSRSGYEQYF
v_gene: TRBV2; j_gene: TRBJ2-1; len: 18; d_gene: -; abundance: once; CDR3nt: TGTGCCAGCAGTGAAGCGCTTCTGGCTAGTGGTCGACACAATGAGCAGTTCTTC; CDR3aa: CASSEALLASGRHNEQFF
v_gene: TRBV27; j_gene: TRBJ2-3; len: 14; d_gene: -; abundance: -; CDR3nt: TGTGCCAGCAGTTTTGGGGGCGGGGTAGATACGCAGTATTTT; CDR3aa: CASSFGGGVDTQYF
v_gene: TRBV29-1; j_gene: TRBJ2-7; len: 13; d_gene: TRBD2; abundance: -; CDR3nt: TGCAGCGTTGAAGTAGCGGGGGGCTACGAGCAGTACTTC; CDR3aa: CSVEVAGGYEQYF
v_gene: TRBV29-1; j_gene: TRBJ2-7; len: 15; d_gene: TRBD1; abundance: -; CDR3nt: TGCAGCGTTGCGAGCGCCGGGACAGGGGAATACGAGCAGTACTTC; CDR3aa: CSVASAGTGEYEQYF
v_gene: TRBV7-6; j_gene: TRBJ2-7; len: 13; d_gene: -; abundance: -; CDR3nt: TGTGCCAGCAGCCGGGGCAGGGACTACGAGCAGTACTTC; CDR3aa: CASSRGRDYEQYF
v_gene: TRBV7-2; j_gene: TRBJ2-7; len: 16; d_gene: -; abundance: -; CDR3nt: TGTGCCAGCAGCCCCCGCGGGGGGGACAGGACTTACGAGCAGTACTTC; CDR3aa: CASSPRGGDRTYEQYF
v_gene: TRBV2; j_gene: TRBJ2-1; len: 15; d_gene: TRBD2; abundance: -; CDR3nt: TGTGCCAGCAGCGGAAGACTAGCGGGGGCTAATGAGCAGTTCTTC; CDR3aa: CASSGRLAGANEQFF
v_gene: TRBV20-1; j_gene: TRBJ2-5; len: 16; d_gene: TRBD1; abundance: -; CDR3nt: TGCAGTGCCAGTCCCCTTTGGGACAGTCGCCGGGAGACCCAGTACTTC; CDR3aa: CSASPLWDSRRETQYF
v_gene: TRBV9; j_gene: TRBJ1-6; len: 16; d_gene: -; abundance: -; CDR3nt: TGTGCCAGCAGCGCCTCAACTAAACCCGGCGGTTCACCCCTCCACTTT; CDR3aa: CASSASTKPGGSPLHF
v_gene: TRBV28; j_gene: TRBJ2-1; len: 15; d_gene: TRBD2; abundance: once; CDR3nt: TGTGCCAGCCTAAAAACTAGCGGGAGGGCCGGTGAGCAGTTCTTC; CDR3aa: CASLKTSGRAGEQFF
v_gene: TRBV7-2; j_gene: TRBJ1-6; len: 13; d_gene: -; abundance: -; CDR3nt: TGTGCCAGCAGCACAAGGGGCGATTCACCCCTCCACTTT; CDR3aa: CASSTRGDSPLHF
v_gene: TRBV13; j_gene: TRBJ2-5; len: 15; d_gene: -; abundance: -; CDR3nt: TGTGCCAGCAGCTTTGGAAGCGGCGGGCAAGAGACCCAGTACTTC; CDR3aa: CASSFGSGGQETQYF
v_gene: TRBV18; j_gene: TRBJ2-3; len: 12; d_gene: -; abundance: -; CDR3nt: TGTGCCAGCTCACCACAGGCTGATACGCAGTATTTT; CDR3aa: CASSPQADTQYF
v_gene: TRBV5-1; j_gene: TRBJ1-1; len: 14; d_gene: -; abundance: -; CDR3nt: TGCGCCAGCAGCTTGGGAGGGGCGAGCACTGAAGCTTTCTTT; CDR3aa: CASSLGGASTEAFF
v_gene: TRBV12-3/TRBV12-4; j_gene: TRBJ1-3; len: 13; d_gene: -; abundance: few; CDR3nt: TGTGCCAGCAGCAAAAGGACGGTAAACACCATATATTTT; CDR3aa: CASSKRTVNTIYF
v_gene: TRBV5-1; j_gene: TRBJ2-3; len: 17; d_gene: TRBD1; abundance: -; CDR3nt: TGCGCCAGTAACTCCTATGGGACAGGGGGTATCGCAGATACGCAGTATTTT; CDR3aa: CASNSYGTGGIADTQYF
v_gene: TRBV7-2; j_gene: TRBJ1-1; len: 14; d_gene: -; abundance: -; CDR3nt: TGTGCCAGCAGCTTAGGGAACCTTGGGACTGAAGCTTTCTTT; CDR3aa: CASSLGNLGTEAFF
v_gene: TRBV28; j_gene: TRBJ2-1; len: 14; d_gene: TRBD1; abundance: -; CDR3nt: TGTGCCAGCAGTTCCCCGGGACAGCACAATGAGCAGTTCTTC; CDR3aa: CASSSPGQHNEQFF
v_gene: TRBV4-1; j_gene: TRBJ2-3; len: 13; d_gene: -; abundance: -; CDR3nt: TGCGCCAGCAGCCAAGGGCTGACAGATACGCAGTATTTT; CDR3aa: CASSQGLTDTQYF
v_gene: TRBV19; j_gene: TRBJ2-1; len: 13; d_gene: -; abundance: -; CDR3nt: TGTGCCAGTAGTATACTAGCTTCCAATGAGCAGTTCTTC; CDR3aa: CASSILASNEQFF
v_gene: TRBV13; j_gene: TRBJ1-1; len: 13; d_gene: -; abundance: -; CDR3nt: TGTGCCAGCAGCCTAAGACAGTACACTGAAGCTTTCTTT; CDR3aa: CASSLRQYTEAFF
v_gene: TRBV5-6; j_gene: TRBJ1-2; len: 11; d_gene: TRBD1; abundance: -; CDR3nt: TGTGCCAGCAGCGTGGGACAGCGGCTCACCTTC; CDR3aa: CASSVGQRLTF
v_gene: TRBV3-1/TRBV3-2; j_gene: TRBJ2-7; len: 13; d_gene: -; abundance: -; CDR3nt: TGTGCCAGCAGCGGAGCAGTGTCCTACGAGCAGTACTTC; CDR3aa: CASSGAVSYEQYF
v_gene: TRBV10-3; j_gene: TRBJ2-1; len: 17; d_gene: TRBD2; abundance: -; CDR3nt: TGTGCCATCAAGACGGGACTAGCGGGAGGTCCACTCAATGAGCAGTTCTTC; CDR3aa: CAIKTGLAGGPLNEQFF
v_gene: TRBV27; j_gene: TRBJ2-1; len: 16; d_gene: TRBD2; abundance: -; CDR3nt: TGTGCCAGCAGTTTAATCTGGACTAGTGGGTTCAATGAGCAGTTCTTC; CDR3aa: CASSLIWTSGFNEQFF
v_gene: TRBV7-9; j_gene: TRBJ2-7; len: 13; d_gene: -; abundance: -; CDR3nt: TGTGCCAGCAGCTTACTCCAGGGGAACGAGCAGTACTTC; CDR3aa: CASSLLQGNEQYF
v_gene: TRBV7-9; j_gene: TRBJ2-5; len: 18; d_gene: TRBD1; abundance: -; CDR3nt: TGTGCCAGCAGCTGGGGACAGGGGATGGGGGATTTGCAAGAGACCCAGTACTTC; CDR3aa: CASSWGQGMGDLQETQYF
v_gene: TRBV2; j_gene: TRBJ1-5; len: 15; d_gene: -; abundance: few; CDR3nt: TGTGCCAGCAGTGTGGGCAGGGGATCGGGTCAGCCCCAGCATTTT; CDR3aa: CASSVGRGSGQPQHF
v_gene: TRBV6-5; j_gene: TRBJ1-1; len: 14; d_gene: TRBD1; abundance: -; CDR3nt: TGTGCCAGCAGACGCGGGACAGGGGGCACTGAAGCTTTCTTT; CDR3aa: CASRRGTGGTEAFF
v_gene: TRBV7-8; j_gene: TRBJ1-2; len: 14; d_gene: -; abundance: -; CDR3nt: TGTGCCAGCAGCGGCGGACAGCTAATCTATGGCTACACCTTC; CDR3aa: CASSGGQLIYGYTF
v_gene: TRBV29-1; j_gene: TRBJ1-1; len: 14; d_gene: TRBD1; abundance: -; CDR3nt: TGCAGCGGGGACAGGACGGGGAGGGGCACTGAAGCTTTCTTT; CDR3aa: CSGDRTGRGTEAFF
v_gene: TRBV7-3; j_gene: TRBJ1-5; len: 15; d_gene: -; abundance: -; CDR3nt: TGTGCCAGCAGCCGGACCTCAGGTAGCAATCAGCCCCAGCATTTT; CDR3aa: CASSRTSGSNQPQHF
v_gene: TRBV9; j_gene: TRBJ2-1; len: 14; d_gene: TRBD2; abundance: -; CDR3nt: TGTGCCAGCAGCGTAGGACTAGCGGCCCCGGAGAGATTCTTC; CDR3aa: CASSVGLAAPERFF
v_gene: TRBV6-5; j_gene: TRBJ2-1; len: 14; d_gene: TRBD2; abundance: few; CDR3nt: TGTGCCTCAGCGGGGGGCTCTCGGCAAAATGAGCAGTTCTTC; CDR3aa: CASAGGSRQNEQFF
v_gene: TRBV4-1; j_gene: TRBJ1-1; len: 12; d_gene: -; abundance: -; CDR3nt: TGCGCCAGCAGCCAAGAGAAGGGGCCCGCTTTCTTT; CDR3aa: CASSQEKGPAFF
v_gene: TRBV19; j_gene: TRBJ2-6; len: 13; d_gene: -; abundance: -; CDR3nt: TGTGCCAGTAGGACGTCTGGGGCCAACGTCCTGACTTTC; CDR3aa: CASRTSGANVLTF
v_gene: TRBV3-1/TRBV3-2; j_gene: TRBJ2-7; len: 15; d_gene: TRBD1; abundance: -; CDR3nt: TGTGCCAGCAGCCAACCAGGACAGGGCTCCTACGAGCAGTACTTC; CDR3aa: CASSQPGQGSYEQYF
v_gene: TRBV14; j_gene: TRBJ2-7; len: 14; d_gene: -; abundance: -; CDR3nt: TGTGCCAGCAGCCAAGAACTCCCCGGCGACGAGCAGTACTTC; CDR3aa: CASSQELPGDEQYF
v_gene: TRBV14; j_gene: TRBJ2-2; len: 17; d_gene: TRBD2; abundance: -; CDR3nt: TGTGCCAGCAGTCGTCTCCTAGCGGGTCAATCTCTCGGGGAGCTGTTTTTT; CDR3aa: CASSRLLAGQSLGELFF
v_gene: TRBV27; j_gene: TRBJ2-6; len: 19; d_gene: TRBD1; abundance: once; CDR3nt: TGTGCCACTAAACTATCGACAGGGGGGATCGACTCTGGGGCCAACGTCCTGACTTTC; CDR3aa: CATKLSTGGIDSGANVLTF